Listed below are T cell receptor beta chains from one sample, sequenced in a study of blood T cell repertoires in COVID-19. This table comes from immunoSEQ multiplex PCR, and its TCRdb copy is limited to in-frame clones, with some not included. The top ten hold under 2% of the sample, which has about 120,000 clones, about nine tenths seen once. The sequenced sample consisted of peripheral blood. The receptors here all came from a human donor with active COVID-19. The donor label of this sample is uncertain. CDR3s include the opening cysteine and the closing phenylalanine or tryptophan. A D gene is named only where the DNA matches it firmly. Only some rows state a clone size, as once, few, many or a class for expanded clones.

d_call j_call clone_size v_call cdr3_aa cdr3_nt
TRBD2 TRBJ2-3 - TRBV7-6 CASSPLSSGVTDTQYF TGTGCCAGCAGCCCCCTCTCTAGCGGGGTGACAGATACGCAGTATTTT
- TRBJ1-1 - TRBV7-9 CASSSYGQSNTEAFF TGTGCCAGCAGCTCTTATGGACAGTCGAACACTGAAGCTTTCTTT
TRBD2 TRBJ2-1 - TRBV19 CASSWLAGSSYNEQFF TGTGCCAGTAGTTGGCTAGCGGGAAGCTCCTACAATGAGCAGTTCTTC
TRBD1 TRBJ2-3 - TRBV9 CASSVKGQGATDTQYF TGTGCCAGCAGCGTAAAGGGACAGGGGGCAACAGATACGCAGTATTTT
TRBD2 TRBJ2-7 - TRBV28 CASRPTSGGTYEQYF TGTGCCAGCAGACCAACTAGCGGGGGCACCTACGAGCAGTACTTC
- TRBJ2-2 - TRBV7-8 CASSLAGGNTGELFF TGTGCCAGCAGCTTAGCGGGGGGGAACACCGGGGAGCTGTTTTTT
- TRBJ1-2 once TRBV15 CATSRSRGSYGYTF TGTGCCACCAGTCGTTCCAGGGGTTCATATGGCTACACCTTC
TRBD1 TRBJ2-5 few TRBV13 CASSPRTGEETQYF TGTGCCAGCAGCCCACGGACAGGGGAAGAGACCCAGTACTTC
TRBD1 TRBJ1-5 - TRBV6-5 CASRGQNNQPQHF TGTGCCAGCAGGGGACAGAACAATCAGCCCCAGCATTTT
TRBD2 TRBJ2-5 - TRBV3-1/TRBV3-2 CASSLGTSGETQYF TGTGCCAGCAGCCTAGGGACTAGCGGAGAGACCCAGTACTTC
TRBD2 TRBJ2-7 - TRBV9 CASSPKASGGPHEQYF TGTGCCAGCAGCCCTAAGGCCAGCGGGGGGCCCCACGAGCAGTACTTC
TRBD2 TRBJ2-1 - TRBV9 CASSGSGGTYNEQFF TGTGCCAGCAGCGGAAGCGGGGGGACGTACAATGAGCAGTTCTTC
- TRBJ1-2 - TRBV12-3/TRBV12-4 CASSLASGGGYTF TGTGCCAGCAGTTTAGCGAGCGGGGGCGGCTACACCTTC
- TRBJ1-2 - TRBV28 CASSLVRVGFDISHTF TGTGCCAGCAGTTTAGTTCGCGTGGGTTTTGACATTTCCCACACCTTC
- TRBJ2-7 - TRBV9 CASSVVPGSYEQYF TGTGCCAGCAGCGTAGTCCCTGGTAGCTACGAGCAGTACTTC
TRBD2 TRBJ2-1 - TRBV28 CASIHSGGAYEQFF TGTGCCAGCATTCATAGCGGGGGGGCCTATGAGCAGTTCTTC
- TRBJ2-5 once TRBV5-1 CASKRIGGVQETQYF TGCGCCAGCAAGAGAATTGGCGGGGTACAAGAGACCCAGTACTTC
- TRBJ2-7 - TRBV6-2/TRBV6-3 CASSYLGSRRTYEQYF TGTGCCAGCAGTTACCTCGGGAGCAGGAGGACCTACGAGCAGTACTTC
- TRBJ2-7 - TRBV7-9 CASSWEYYEQYF TGTGCCAGCAGCTGGGAGTACTACGAGCAGTACTTC
- TRBJ1-2 - TRBV6-1 CASSELEGSNYGYTF TGTGCCAGCAGTGAATTGGAGGGTTCTAACTATGGCTACACCTTC
- TRBJ1-2 - TRBV4-1 CASSQGPGSDGYTF TGCGCCAGCAGCCAAGGCCCAGGGTCTGATGGCTACACCTTC
TRBD1 TRBJ1-2 - TRBV18 CASSAGTGINYGYTF TGTGCCAGCTCAGCCGGGACAGGAATTAACTATGGCTACACCTTC
TRBD1 TRBJ1-3 - TRBV5-6 CASSTTGVGNTIYF TGTGCCAGCAGCACCACAGGGGTCGGAAACACCATATATTTT
TRBD1 TRBJ1-5 - TRBV18 CASPTGNTLQKNQPQHF TGTGCCAGCCCGACAGGGAACACTCTTCAAAAGAATCAGCCCCAGCATTTT
TRBD2 TRBJ2-1 - TRBV6-4 CASSRRGGNNEQFF TGTGCCAGCAGTAGGCGGGGGGGAAACAATGAGCAGTTCTTC
- TRBJ1-1 - TRBV18 CASSPGQGGTEAFF TGTGCCAGCTCACCAGGGCAGGGAGGCACTGAAGCTTTCTTT
- TRBJ1-2 - TRBV19 CASSTLREGLRGYTF TGTGCCAGTAGTACTCTCCGAGAGGGACTTAGGGGCTACACCTTC
- TRBJ1-1 - TRBV6-1 CASGAPGGTEAFF TGTGCCAGCGGCGCCCCGGGGGGGACTGAAGCTTTCTTT
- TRBJ2-7 - TRBV6-2/TRBV6-3 CASSWHTGTYEQYF TGTGCCAGCAGTTGGCACACAGGGACCTACGAGCAGTACTTC
TRBD1 TRBJ2-3 - TRBV5-5 CASNKKGQGADTQYF TGTGCCAGCAATAAAAAGGGACAGGGGGCAGATACGCAGTATTTT
TRBD2 TRBJ2-7 - TRBV6-5 CASRKGLADYEQYF TGTGCCAGCAGGAAGGGACTAGCGGATTACGAGCAGTACTTC
TRBD1 TRBJ1-5 - TRBV5-8 CASSLDRGNQPQHF TGTGCCAGCAGCTTGGACAGGGGCAACCAGCCCCAGCATTTT
- TRBJ1-2 - TRBV7-2 CASSLGGSNYGYTF TGTGCCAGCAGTCTAGGAGGCAGTAACTATGGCTACACCTTC
TRBD1 TRBJ2-7 - TRBV2 CASRTGTGSYEQYF TGTGCCAGCAGGACCGGGACAGGCTCCTACGAGCAGTACTTC
- TRBJ2-5 - TRBV18 CASSQVGGQETQYF TGTGCCAGCTCACAAGTGGGCGGGCAAGAGACCCAGTACTTC
- TRBJ1-2 - TRBV27 CASSSGLNGVRGGYTF TGTGCCAGCAGTTCAGGACTAAACGGGGTTAGGGGTGGCTACACCTTC
- TRBJ2-7 - TRBV5-4 CASSRKGGTYEQYF TGTGCCAGCAGCCGGAAGGGGGGGACGTACGAGCAGTACTTC
TRBD2 TRBJ2-3 - TRBV18 CASSLLAGAFTDTQYF TGTGCCAGCTCACTTCTAGCGGGGGCCTTCACAGATACGCAGTATTTT
TRBD1 TRBJ2-6 few TRBV27 CASREWGQAYSGANVLTF TGTGCCAGCAGAGAGTGGGGACAGGCTTACTCTGGGGCCAACGTCCTGACTTTC
- TRBJ1-5 - TRBV19 CASSIRGNPNQPQHF TGTGCCAGTAGTATACGGGGGAACCCTAATCAGCCCCAGCATTTT
TRBD1 TRBJ2-7 - TRBV5-4 CASSLLIGGTGFHEQYF TGTGCCAGCAGCTTGTTAATTGGCGGGACAGGGTTCCACGAGCAGTACTTC
- TRBJ2-7 - TRBV9 CASSVSTGWAEGVNEQYF TGTGCCAGCAGCGTATCGACTGGGTGGGCGGAGGGAGTTAACGAGCAGTACTTC
TRBD1 TRBJ1-1 - TRBV4-2 CASSQGGGPDRGKQTFF TGTGCCAGCAGCCAAGGGGGGGGTCCAGACAGGGGTAAACAAACTTTCTTT
- TRBJ2-1 - TRBV19 CASKEGVLPHEQFF TGTGCCAGTAAAGAAGGGGTTCTCCCTCATGAGCAGTTCTTC
TRBD1 TRBJ1-1 - TRBV6-4 CASSDSKQGEAFSGRNTEAFF TGTGCCAGCAGTGACTCGAAGCAGGGGGAAGCTTTTTCCGGCAGGAACACTGAAGCTTTCTTT
TRBD2 TRBJ2-1 - TRBV4-3 CASSSQQSSGGAGEQFF TGCGCCAGTAGCAGCCAACAGTCGAGCGGGGGGGCTGGTGAGCAGTTCTTC
TRBD1 TRBJ2-3 - TRBV9 CASSATTTTRGRTDTQYF TGTGCCAGCAGCGCGACGACAACGACGAGGGGGCGCACAGATACGCAGTATTTT
- TRBJ2-5 - TRBV27 CASSLRPRGFGETQYF TGTGCCAGCAGTTTACGGCCTAGGGGCTTTGGAGAGACCCAGTACTTC
- TRBJ2-7 - TRBV18 CASSPISGSYEQYF TGTGCCAGCTCACCGATCTCCGGGTCCTACGAGCAGTACTTC
- TRBJ2-3 - TRBV7-8 CASSVQGGSTDTQYF TGTGCCAGCAGCGTCCAGGGGGGCAGCACAGATACGCAGTATTTT
TRBD1 TRBJ2-2 - TRBV19 CASSARQGADTGELFF TGTGCCAGTAGTGCCCGACAGGGGGCGGACACCGGGGAGCTGTTTTTT
TRBD2 TRBJ2-2 few TRBV7-9 CASSYGTSGELFF TGTGCCAGCAGCTACGGGACTAGCGGGGAGCTGTTTTTT
TRBD1 TRBJ1-1 - TRBV5-8 CASSHGQGKTEAFF TGTGCCAGCAGCCATGGACAGGGAAAGACTGAAGCTTTCTTT
TRBD1 TRBJ1-2 - TRBV6-4 CASSEQGAGGYTF TGTGCCAGCAGCGAACAGGGGGCGGGTGGCTACACCTTC
- TRBJ2-2 medium-sized TRBV4-1 CASSQDWAGVSTGELFF TGCGCCAGCAGCCAAGATTGGGCAGGGGTCAGCACCGGGGAGCTGTTTTTT
TRBD1 TRBJ1-3 - TRBV9 CASSPQGRAGNTIYF TGTGCCAGCAGCCCACAGGGGAGAGCTGGAAACACCATATATTTT
TRBD2 TRBJ2-5 few TRBV4-2 CASSDQAGGTSGGRETQYF TGTGCCAGCAGCGATCAAGCGGGTGGGACTAGCGGGGGCCGGGAGACCCAGTACTTC
TRBD2 TRBJ2-7 - TRBV11-2 CASSSLGGGKEQYF TGTGCCAGCAGTAGCTTGGGCGGGGGTAAAGAGCAGTACTTC
TRBD1 TRBJ1-4 - TRBV6-5 CASRPGPGQGEKLFF TGTGCCAGCAGACCCGGTCCGGGACAGGGTGAAAAACTGTTTTTT
TRBD1 TRBJ2-1 - TRBV19 CASSSPGGQGGNEQFF TGTGCCAGTAGCTCCCCGGGTGGACAGGGAGGCAATGAGCAGTTCTTC